What follows are 10 T cell receptor beta chains derived from one specimen sequenced in a study of CD8+ T cells in alopecia areata. RNA was isolated and reverse transcribed to cDNA, the sequencing template. Sequencing was performed with immunoSEQ multiplex PCR; in TCRdb, only in-frame clones are kept and a portion is missing. This table holds roughly 200,000 clones, roughly 63% found once. The sample consisted of CD4+ T cells sorted from blood, taken at week 0. Receptors were obtained from a human donor with alopecia areata.

The V and J genes are TRBV30 and TRBJ2-5; D may be TRBD1 (5 bases). This CDR3 has 11 residues. V was pared by 3 bases and J by 4 bases, with 6 bases between. CDR1 and CDR2 (germline): GTSNPN, SVGIG (reference sequence). This CDR3 reads CAWRGRETQYF. CDR3 nucleotides: TGTGCCTGGAGGGGGCGAGAGACCCAGTACTTC.

The chain carries TRBV27 and TRBJ2-3, with 12 bases identical to TRBD2. CDR1 and CDR2 (germline): MNHEY, SMNVEV (reference sequence). CDR3 length equals 16 residues. V gave up 10 bases and J gave up 1 base; unmatched junction bases: 9. CDR3 coding DNA: TGTGCCACCTCGGGGCTAGCGGGGGGGGGCACAGATACGCAGTATTTT. It specifies CATSGLAGGGTDTQYF.

This clone was seen more than once but under ten times. The chain combines TRBV29-1 with TRBJ2-1, with D perhaps matching TRBD1 (6 bases). The CDR3 spans 15 residues. Germline-derived CDR1 and CDR2 are SQVTM and ANQGSEA. V lost 2 bases to trimming and J lost 6 bases, with 17 bases between them. The CDR3 spells CSVETDSGPSNEQFF. DNA for the CDR3: TGCAGCGTTGAAACGGACAGCGGTCCAAGCAATGAGCAGTTCTTC.

This clone was found a few times. This chain uses TRBV19 with TRBJ2-3, with TRBD2 identical over 8 bases. V gave up 6 bases and J gave up 1 base; unmatched junction bases: 6. Looked up from germline, CDR1 is LNHDA and CDR2 is SQIVND (reference sequence). This CDR3 region has 15 residues. CDR3 loop: CASSGPTSGTDTQYF. The DNA for the CDR3 is TGTGCCAGTAGCGGGCCGACTAGCGGCACAGATACGCAGTATTTT.

The V and J genes are TRBV6-1 and TRBJ1-2; 8 nucleotides align to TRBD1. The CDR3 contains 12 residues. Germline V gives CDR1 MNHNS, CDR2 SASEGT. V lost 7 bases, J lost 5 bases, and 3 bases stayed unmatched. The CDR3 loop reads CASTGGSYGYTF. The CDR3 DNA reads as TGTGCCAGCACAGGGGGCTCGTATGGCTACACCTTC.

This clone showed up just once. The identical CDR3 is also encoded by other nucleotide sequences in the sample. Here the CDR3 reads CASSLGQGSPLHF. The CDR3 nucleotides are TGTGCCAGCAGCTTGGGACAGGGTTCACCCCTCCACTTT. V is TRBV7-3 and J is TRBJ1-6, with 9 bases aligning to TRBD1. CDR1 and CDR2 from the germline V gene are SGHTA and FQGTGA. This CDR3 is built from 13 residues. V lost 3 bases, J lost 9 bases, and 0 bases stayed unmatched.

The chain couples TRBV7-9 to TRBJ1-4; no firm D call. From germline, CDR1 is SEHNR and CDR2 FQNEAQ (reference sequence). With 4 bases removed from V and 8 bases from J, the gap between germline ends came to 14 bases. The CDR3 loop spans 14 amino acids. The CDR3, as DNA: TGTGCCAGCAGCTCCGTCCCCTCATTCGAAAAACTGTTTTTT. Protein product: CASSSVPSFEKLFF.

This clone was picked up a small number of times. The V gene is TRBV6-1, the J gene TRBJ2-7, with D perhaps matching TRBD1 (5 bases). CDR3 length equals 12 residues. Germline loops: CDR1 MNHNS, CDR2 SASEGT. Trimming pared 2 bases from V and 3 bases from J, leaving 5 bases between. CDR3 sequence: CASSERGYEQYF. DNA for the CDR3: TGTGCCAGCAGTGAAAGGGGCTACGAGCAGTACTTC.

This clone came up a few times. The J gene is TRBJ2-5, the V gene TRBV7-2; D tentatively reads TRBD1 or TRBD2 (5 bases each). Germline V gene lookup returns CDR1 SGHTA and CDR2 FQGNSA. This CDR3 is 12 amino acids long. V was pared by 7 bases and J by 2 bases, with 8 bases between. The CDR3: CASKGRQETQYF. The CDR3 bases are TGTGCCAGCAAGGGGAGACAAGAGACCCAGTACTTC.

In this sample, this clone turned up a few times. This chain connects TRBV7-2 to TRBJ2-7; 8 bases are shared with TRBD1. The CDR3 consists of 13 residues. Germline CDR1 SGHTA, CDR2 FQGNSA. The V and J ends lost 3 bases and 9 bases, in that order; junction bases with no gene match: 7. The CDR3 DNA is TGTGCCAGCAGCTTGGACAGGGCCAGGGCGCAGTACTTC. It encodes CASSLDRARAQYF.